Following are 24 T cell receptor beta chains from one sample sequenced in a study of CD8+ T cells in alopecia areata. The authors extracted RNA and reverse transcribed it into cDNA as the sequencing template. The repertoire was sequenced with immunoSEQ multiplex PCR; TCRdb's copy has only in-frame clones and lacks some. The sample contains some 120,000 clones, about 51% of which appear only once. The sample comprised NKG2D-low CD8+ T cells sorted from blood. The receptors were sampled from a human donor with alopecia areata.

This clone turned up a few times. CDR3 coding DNA: TGTGCCTGGAGTGTAGCCGGGGGTAATGAAAAACTGTTTTTT. Protein: CAWSVAGGNEKLFF. The V and J genes are TRBV30 and TRBJ1-4; a weak D match, TRBD1 (5 bases). Germline V gene data show CDR1 as GTSNPN and CDR2 as SVGIG (reference sequence). The CDR3 is made up of 14 amino acids. Between the trimmed V and J ends, which lost 0 bases and 4 bases, there was a span of 9 bases.

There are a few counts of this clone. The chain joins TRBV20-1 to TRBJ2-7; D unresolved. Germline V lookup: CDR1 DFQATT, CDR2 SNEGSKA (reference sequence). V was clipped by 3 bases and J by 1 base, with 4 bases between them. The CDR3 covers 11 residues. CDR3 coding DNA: TGCAGTGCTAGCCCATCCTACGAGCAGTACTTC. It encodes CSASPSYEQYF.

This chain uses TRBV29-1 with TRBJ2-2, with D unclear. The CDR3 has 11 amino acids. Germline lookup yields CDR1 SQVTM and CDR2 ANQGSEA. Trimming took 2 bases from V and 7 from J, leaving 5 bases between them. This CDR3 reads CSVESSGELFF. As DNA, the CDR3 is TGCAGCGTTGAAAGTAGCGGGGAGCTGTTTTTT.

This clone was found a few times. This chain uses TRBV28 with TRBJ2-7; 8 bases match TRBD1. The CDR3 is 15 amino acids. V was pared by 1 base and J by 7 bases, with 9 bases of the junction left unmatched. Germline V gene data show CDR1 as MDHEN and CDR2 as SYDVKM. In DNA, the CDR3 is TGTGCCAGCAGTTTATTGGTCAGGGGGCTGGGTGAGCAGTACTTC. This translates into CASSLLVRGLGEQYF.

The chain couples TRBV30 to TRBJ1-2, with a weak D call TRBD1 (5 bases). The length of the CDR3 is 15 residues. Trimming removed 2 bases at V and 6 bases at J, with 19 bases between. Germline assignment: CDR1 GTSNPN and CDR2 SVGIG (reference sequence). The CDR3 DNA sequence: TGTGCCTGGAGTTGGTCAGGGAATGATGGGGATGGCTACACCTTC. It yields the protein CAWSWSGNDGDGYTF. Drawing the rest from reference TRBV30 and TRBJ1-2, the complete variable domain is SQTIHQWPATLVQPVGSPLSLECTVEGTSNPNLYWYRQAAGRGLQLLFYSVGIGQISSEVPQNLSASRPQDRQFILSSKKLLLSDSGFYLCAWSWSGNDGDGYTFGSGTRLTVV.

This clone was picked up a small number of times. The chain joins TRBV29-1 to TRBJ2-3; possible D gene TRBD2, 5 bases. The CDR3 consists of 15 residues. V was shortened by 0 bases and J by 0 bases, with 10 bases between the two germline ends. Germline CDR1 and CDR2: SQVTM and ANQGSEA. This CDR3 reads CSVEDVGGSTDTQYF. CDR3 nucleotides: TGCAGCGTTGAAGATGTCGGCGGGAGCACAGATACGCAGTATTTT.

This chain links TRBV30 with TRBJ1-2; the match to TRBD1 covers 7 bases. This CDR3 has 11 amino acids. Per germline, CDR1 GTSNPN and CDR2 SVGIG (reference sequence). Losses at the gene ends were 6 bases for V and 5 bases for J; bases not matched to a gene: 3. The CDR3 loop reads CACTGAYGYTF. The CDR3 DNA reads TGTGCCTGCACAGGGGCATATGGCTACACCTTC. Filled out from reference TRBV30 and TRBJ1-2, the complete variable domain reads SQTIHQWPATLVQPVGSPLSLECTVEGTSNPNLYWYRQAAGRGLQLLFYSVGIGQISSEVPQNLSASRPQDRQFILSSKKLLLSDSGFYLCACTGAYGYTFGSGTRLTVV.

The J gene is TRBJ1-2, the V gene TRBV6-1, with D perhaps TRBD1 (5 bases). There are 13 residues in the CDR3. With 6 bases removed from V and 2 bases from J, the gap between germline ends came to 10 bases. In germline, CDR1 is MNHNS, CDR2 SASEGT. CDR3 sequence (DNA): TGTGCCAGCAGCCCGGACACGAACTATGGCTACACCTTC. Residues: CASSPDTNYGYTF.

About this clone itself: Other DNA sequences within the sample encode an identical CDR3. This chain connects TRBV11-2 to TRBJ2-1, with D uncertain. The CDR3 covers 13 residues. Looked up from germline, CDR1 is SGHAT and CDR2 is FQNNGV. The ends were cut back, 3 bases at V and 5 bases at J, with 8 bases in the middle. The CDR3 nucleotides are TGTGCCAGCAGCTTCGACGGCGACAATGAGCAGTTCTTC. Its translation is CASSFDGDNEQFF.

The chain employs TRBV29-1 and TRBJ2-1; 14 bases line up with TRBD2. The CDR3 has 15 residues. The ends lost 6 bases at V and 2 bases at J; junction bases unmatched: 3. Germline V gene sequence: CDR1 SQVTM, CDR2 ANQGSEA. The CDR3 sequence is CSVGTSGGPYNEQFF. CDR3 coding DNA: TGCAGCGTGGGGACTAGCGGGGGCCCCTACAATGAGCAGTTCTTC.

CDR3 amino acids: CAWQGPSSTDTQYF. The CDR3 DNA reads TGTGCCTGGCAGGGGCCTTCAAGCACAGATACGCAGTATTTT. The rearrangement joins TRBV30 to TRBJ2-3, with a weak D call TRBD1 (6 bases). V lost 5 bases, J lost 0 bases, and 12 bases lay in between. From germline, CDR1 is GTSNPN and CDR2 SVGIG (reference sequence). This CDR3 has 14 residues.

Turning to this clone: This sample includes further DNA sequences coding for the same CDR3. Here the CDR3 reads CASSFGYEQYF. CDR3 sequence (DNA): TGTGCCAGCAGTTTCGGGTACGAGCAGTACTTC. This sequence joins TRBV27 and TRBJ2-7, with D hard to call. This CDR3 has 11 amino acids. Trimming shortened V by 3 bases and J by 4 bases, and 4 bases separated the two germline ends. In germline, CDR1 is MNHEY, CDR2 SMNVEV (reference sequence).

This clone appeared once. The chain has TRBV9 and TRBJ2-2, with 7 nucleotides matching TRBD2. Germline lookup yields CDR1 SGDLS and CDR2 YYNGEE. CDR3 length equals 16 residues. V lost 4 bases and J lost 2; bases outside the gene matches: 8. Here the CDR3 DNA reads TGTGCCAGCAGCTCCGGGACTACGTTAAACACCGGGGAGCTGTTTTTT. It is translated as CASSSGTTLNTGELFF.

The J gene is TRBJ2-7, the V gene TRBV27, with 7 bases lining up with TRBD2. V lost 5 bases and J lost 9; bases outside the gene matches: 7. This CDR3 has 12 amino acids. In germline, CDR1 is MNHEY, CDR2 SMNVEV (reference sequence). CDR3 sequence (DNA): TGTGCCAGCAGTCCGCCGGGAGGCGGGCAGTACTTC. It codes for CASSPPGGGQYF.

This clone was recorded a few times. CDR3 coding DNA: TGCAGCGCATACACCGGGGAGCTGTTTTTT. Translated, it gives CSAYTGELFF. The chain recombines TRBV29-1 with TRBJ2-2; D not certain. The CDR3 contains 10 residues. The V gene lost 7 bases and the J gene lost 3 bases, with 3 bases spanning the gap. The V gene's germline CDR1 is SQVTM and CDR2 ANQGSEA.

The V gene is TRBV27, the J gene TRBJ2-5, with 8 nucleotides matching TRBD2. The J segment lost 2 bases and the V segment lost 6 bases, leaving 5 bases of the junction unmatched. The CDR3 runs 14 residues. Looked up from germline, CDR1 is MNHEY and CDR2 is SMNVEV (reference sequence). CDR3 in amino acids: CASRERERQETQYF. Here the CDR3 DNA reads TGTGCCAGCAGAGAGCGGGAGAGGCAAGAGACCCAGTACTTC.

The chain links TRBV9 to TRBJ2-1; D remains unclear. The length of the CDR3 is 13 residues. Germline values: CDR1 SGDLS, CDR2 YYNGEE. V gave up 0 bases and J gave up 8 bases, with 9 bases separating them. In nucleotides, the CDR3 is TGTGCCAGCAGCGTAGTCCTACGCGATGAGCAGTTCTTC. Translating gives CASSVVLRDEQFF.

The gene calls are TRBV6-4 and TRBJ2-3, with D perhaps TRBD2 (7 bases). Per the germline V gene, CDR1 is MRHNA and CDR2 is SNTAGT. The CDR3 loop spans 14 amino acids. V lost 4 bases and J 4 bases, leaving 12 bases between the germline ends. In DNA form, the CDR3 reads TGTGCCAGCAGTGCACGCGGGGGCCCAGATACGCAGTATTTT. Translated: CASSARGGPDTQYF.

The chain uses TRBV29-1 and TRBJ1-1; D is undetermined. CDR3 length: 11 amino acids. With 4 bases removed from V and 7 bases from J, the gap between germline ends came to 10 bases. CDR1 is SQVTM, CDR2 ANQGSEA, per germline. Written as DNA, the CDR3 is TGCAGCGTTGCGGGGTCTCGTGAAGCTTTCTTT. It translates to CSVAGSREAFF.

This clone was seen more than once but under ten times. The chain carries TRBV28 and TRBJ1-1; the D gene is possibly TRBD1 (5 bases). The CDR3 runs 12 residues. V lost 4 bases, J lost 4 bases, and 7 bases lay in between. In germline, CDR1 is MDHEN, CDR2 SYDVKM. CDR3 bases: TGTGCCAGCAGTTGGGGGAGCACTGAAGCTTTCTTT. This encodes CASSWGSTEAFF.

The CDR3 protein is CASNRDGNSPLHF. CDR3 DNA sequence: TGCGCCAGCAACAGAGACGGGAATTCACCCCTCCACTTT. The chain links TRBV5-1 to TRBJ1-6, with no clear D. Germline V lookup: CDR1 SGHRS, CDR2 YFSETQ. Trimming removed 6 bases from V and 7 bases from J, with 11 bases in between. The CDR3 spans 13 residues. Based on the CDR3 plus reference TRBV5-1 and TRBJ1-6, the full variable domain is KAGVTQTPRYLIKTRGQQVTLSCSPISGHRSVSWYQQTPGQGLQFLFEYFSETQRNKGNFPGRFSGRQFSNSRSEMNVSTLELGDSALYLCASNRDGNSPLHFGNGTRLTVT.

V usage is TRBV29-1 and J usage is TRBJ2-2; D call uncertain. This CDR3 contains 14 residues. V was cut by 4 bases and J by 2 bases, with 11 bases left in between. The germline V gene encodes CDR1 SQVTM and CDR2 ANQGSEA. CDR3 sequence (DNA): TGCAGCGTTGCTATGCCGCTTAACACCGGGGAGCTGTTTTTT. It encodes CSVAMPLNTGELFF.

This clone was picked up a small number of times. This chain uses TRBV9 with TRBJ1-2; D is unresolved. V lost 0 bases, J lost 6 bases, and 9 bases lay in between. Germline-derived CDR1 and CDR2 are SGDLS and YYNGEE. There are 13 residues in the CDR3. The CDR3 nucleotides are TGTGCCAGCAGCGTAGGAGGTATCGATGGCTACACCTTC. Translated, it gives CASSVGGIDGYTF.

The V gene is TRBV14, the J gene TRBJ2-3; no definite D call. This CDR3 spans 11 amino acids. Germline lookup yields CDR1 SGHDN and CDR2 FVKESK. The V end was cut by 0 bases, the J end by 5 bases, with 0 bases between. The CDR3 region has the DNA TGTGCCAGCAGCCAAGAAGATACGCAGTATTTT. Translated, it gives CASSQEDTQYF. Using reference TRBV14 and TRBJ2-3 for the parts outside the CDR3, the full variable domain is EAGVTQFPSHSVIEKGQTVTLRCDPISGHDNLYWYRRVMGKEIKFLLHFVKESKQDESGMPNNRFLAERTGGTYSTLKVQPAELEDSGVYFCASSQEDTQYFGPGTRLTVL.